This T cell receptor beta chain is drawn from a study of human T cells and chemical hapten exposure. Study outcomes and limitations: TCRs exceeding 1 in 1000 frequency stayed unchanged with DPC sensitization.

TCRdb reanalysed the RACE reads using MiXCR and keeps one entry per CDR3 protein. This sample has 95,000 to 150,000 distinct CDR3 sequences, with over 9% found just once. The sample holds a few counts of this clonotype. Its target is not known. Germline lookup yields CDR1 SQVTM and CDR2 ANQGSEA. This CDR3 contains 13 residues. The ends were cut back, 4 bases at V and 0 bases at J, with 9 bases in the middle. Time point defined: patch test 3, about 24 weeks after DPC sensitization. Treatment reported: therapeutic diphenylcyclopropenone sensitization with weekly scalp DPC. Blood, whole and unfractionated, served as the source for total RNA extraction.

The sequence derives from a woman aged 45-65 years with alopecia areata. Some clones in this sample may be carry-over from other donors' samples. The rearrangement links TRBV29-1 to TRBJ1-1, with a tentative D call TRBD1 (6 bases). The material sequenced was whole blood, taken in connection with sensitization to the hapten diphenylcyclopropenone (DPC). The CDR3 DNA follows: TGCAGCGTTGCACAGGGCATGAACACTGAAGCTTTCTTT. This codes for CSVAQGMNTEAFF.